This TCR beta chain was recovered during a study of prognosis after radiotherapy for stage I lung cancer. About the research overall: With roughly 13 men and five to seven women, the cohort's median age was roughly 74 years, range roughly 53–95.

CDR3 of TCR beta was amplified from genomic DNA via a two-round multiplex PCR. Amplification in first-round PCR relied on primers specific to each TRBV and TRBJ gene. TCRdb fed the multiplex PCR reads into MiXCR, producing one record per CDR3 protein. The sample contains 20,000 to 25,000 distinct CDR3 sequences, 43% of which appear only once. Here the sequenced sample was PBMCs, taken before or after stereotactic body radiation therapy (not recorded which). The sequence came from a donor aged 50 or older with non-small cell lung cancer.

DNA for the CDR3: TGTGCCAGCAGTTCTGAGCGACTAGCGGGATTACTATCGAACACCGGGGAGCTGTTTTTT. Protein: CASSSERLAGLLSNTGELFF. The chain couples TRBV27 to TRBJ2-2; 11 nucleotides line up with TRBD2. The CDR3 sequence is 20 residues long. Germline CDR1 and CDR2: MNHEY and SMNVEV (reference sequence). The V and J ends lost 4 bases and 0 bases, in that order; junction bases with no gene match: 13.